The 3 T cell receptor beta chains given below trace back to one sample, sequenced in a study of blood T cell repertoires in COVID-19. Clones were sequenced by immunoSEQ multiplex PCR, and TCRdb holds only the in-frame ones, with some missing. In the table there are 80,000 to 90,000 clones, under 85% of which are singletons. Sequenced material: peripheral blood. Source of these receptors: a woman of 80 years or more with COVID-19, enrolled during active disease.

The rearrangement joins TRBV29-1 to TRBJ1-5; possible D gene TRBD1, 5 bases. V gave up 6 bases and J gave up 3 bases, with 12 bases separating them. The CDR3 runs to 13 residues. Germline lookup yields CDR1 SQVTM and CDR2 ANQGSEA. This chain's CDR3 is CSVLDSSNQPQHF. The CDR3 DNA reads TGCAGCGTCCTTGACAGTTCCAATCAGCCCCAGCATTTT.

The CDR3 nucleotides are TGCAGCGTTTGCCAGACTAGCGGGAGATGCATTCAGTACTTC. It encodes CSVCQTSGRCIQYF. This rearrangement joins TRBV29-1 to TRBJ2-4, with 12 bases aligning to TRBD2. The CDR3 spans 14 residues. Germline V gene lookup returns CDR1 SQVTM and CDR2 ANQGSEA. Germline trimming cut 5 bases from V and 9 bases from J; bases unmatched to any gene: 8.

The chain has TRBV15 and TRBJ1-6, with D perhaps TRBD1 (6 bases). CDR1 LNHNV and CDR2 YYDKDF come from the germline V gene (reference sequence). The V end was cut by 2 bases, the J end by 9 bases, with 11 bases between. The CDR3 sequence is 14 residues long. The CDR3 nucleotides are TGTGCCACCAGCAGACAAGACAGGATTTCACCCCTCCACTTT. Residues: CATSRQDRISPLHF.